One sample yielded the 7 T cell receptor beta chains listed below, sequenced in a study of blood T cell repertoires in COVID-19. The data were produced by immunoSEQ multiplex PCR, yet TCRdb's version contains in-frame clones alone and is incomplete. The data show roughly 250,000 clones, roughly 88% seen once. The sample was PBMCs or T cells enriched from blood (not recorded which). These receptors were taken from a woman between 25 and 40 years old who had recovered from COVID-19.

The chain couples TRBV30 to TRBJ1-4; D is undetermined. The germline V and J ends were trimmed by 1 base and 4 bases, with 10 bases remaining between them. The V gene's germline CDR1 is GTSNPN and CDR2 SVGIG (reference sequence). This CDR3 comprises 14 residues. CDR3 loop: CAWSARTNNEKLFF. CDR3 sequence (DNA): TGTGCCTGGAGTGCCCGAACAAATAATGAAAAACTGTTTTTT.

CDR3: CASLSADYGYTF. The CDR3 nucleotides are TGTGCCAGCCTATCAGCGGACTATGGCTACACCTTC. The rearrangement uses TRBV28 and TRBJ1-2, with D unclear. The CDR3 extends over 12 amino acids. CDR1 and CDR2 from the germline V gene are MDHEN and SYDVKM. V lost 8 bases and J lost 3, with 10 bases in between.

V usage is TRBV29-1 and J usage is TRBJ1-5, with D possibly TRBD1 on 5 matching bases. The CDR3 sequence is 13 residues long. Germline CDR1 is SQVTM and CDR2 is ANQGSEA. Trimming pared 4 bases from V and 4 bases from J, leaving 11 bases between. This CDR3 is CSVGEKGNQPQHF. The CDR3 DNA is TGCAGCGTTGGCGAGAAGGGGAATCAGCCCCAGCATTTT. The full variable domain, rest sourced from reference TRBV29-1 and TRBJ1-5, is SAVISQKPSRDICQRGTSLTIQCQVDSQVTMMFWYRQQPGQSLTLIATANQGSEATYESGFVIDKFPISRPNLTFSTLTVSNMSPEDSSIYLCSVGEKGNQPQHFGDGTRLSIL.

V and J are TRBV9 and TRBJ2-6; D ambiguous. Looked up from germline, CDR1 is SGDLS and CDR2 is YYNGEE. V was pared by 2 bases and J by 3 bases, with 3 bases between. This CDR3 region has 13 residues. The chain's CDR3 is CASSVSGANVLTF. The CDR3, as DNA: TGTGCCAGCAGCGTCAGTGGGGCCAACGTCCTGACTTTC. Complete variable domain (other parts from reference TRBV9 and TRBJ2-6): DSGVTQTPKHLITATGQRVTLRCSPRSGDLSVYWYQQSLDQGLQFLIQYYNGEERAKGNILERFSAQQFPDLHSELNLSSLELGDSALYFCASSVSGANVLTFGAGSRLTVL.

The chain recombines TRBV3-1 (or the pseudogene TRBV3-2) with TRBJ2-7, with TRBD2 as a possible D gene (6 bases). Germline CDR1 reads LGHDT; CDR2 reads YNNKEL (reference sequence). V gave up 4 bases and J gave up 4 bases, with 23 bases separating them. This CDR3 is 17 amino acids long. CDR3 amino acids: CASSPRWEDFKWYEQYF. CDR3 coding DNA: TGTGCCAGCAGCCCCAGATGGGAGGATTTCAAATGGTACGAGCAGTACTTC.

V gene TRBV28 combines with J gene TRBJ2-4, with D maybe TRBD2 (7 bases). CDR3 length equals 14 residues. Trimming pared 3 bases from V and 9 bases from J, leaving 15 bases between. Germline V CDR1 and CDR2: MDHEN, SYDVKM. CDR3 nucleotide sequence: TGTGCCAGCAGTTTTGATCGGGGGGCAGGCATTCAGTACTTC. It specifies CASSFDRGAGIQYF.

The chain is built from TRBV7-2 and TRBJ2-1, with 10 bases identical to TRBD2. This CDR3 contains 15 residues. J gave up 8 bases and V 3 bases, and 7 bases lay outside the gene matches. Germline assignment: CDR1 SGHTA and CDR2 FQGNSA. The CDR3 region is CASSFPSGGAHEQFF. The CDR3 coding sequence is TGTGCCAGCAGCTTCCCCAGCGGGGGGGCCCATGAGCAGTTCTTC.